This entry lists 29 T cell receptor beta chains sequenced from one sample in a study of CD8 T cells in ankylosing spondylitis. TCRdb reanalysed the 5' RACE reads using MiXCR and keeps one entry per CDR3 protein. The repertoire holds approximately 260,000 distinct CDR3 sequences, with around 9.2% as singletons. The sequenced sample was blood, either unsorted or a sorted T cell fraction (not recorded which). The receptors originated from a male donor with ankylosing spondylitis or in good health (not recorded which).

Ten or more counts support this clonotype. The CDR3 DNA reads as TGTGCCAGCAGTAGTTACACAGTGTCTGAAGCTTTCTTT. This sequence encodes CASSSYTVSEAFF. The J gene is TRBJ1-1, the V gene TRBV6-2 or TRBV6-3; unclear D gene. CDR3 length: 13 amino acids. CDR1 is MNHEY and CDR2 is SVGEGT in the germline V gene. The V gene lost 5 bases and the J gene lost 6 bases, with 13 bases spanning the gap.

The table lists this clonotype with a few counts. Sequence at one end of the junction differs from germline and may be a read error. The chain links TRBV20-1 to TRBJ2-7, with TRBD2 matching over 10 bases. CDR1 is DFQATT and CDR2 is SNEGSKA in the germline V gene (reference sequence). The CDR3 sequence is 18 residues long. This CDR3 is CCARDSPQKRGGLSEQYF. CDR3 in DNA: TGCTGTGCTAGAGATTCCCCCCAAAAGCGGGGGGGTCTCAGCGAGCAGTACTTC.

This clonotype has a count of ten or more. This chain uses TRBV11-1 with TRBJ2-3; 8 positions agree with TRBD2. The V gene end was trimmed by 2 bases and the J gene end by 2 bases; junction bases not matched to a gene: 12. Germline V CDR1 and CDR2: SGHAT, FQDESV (reference sequence). CDR3 length: 18 amino acids. The CDR3 nucleotides are TGTGCCAGCAGCTTACCCACCACAGCGGGGGACCTCACAGATACGCAGTATTTT. As protein: CASSLPTTAGDLTDTQYF.

This clonotype was observed many times. V gene TRBV27 combines with J gene TRBJ2-5; D may match TRBD1 or TRBD2 (5 bases each). The V end was cut by 4 bases, the J end by 1 base, with 10 bases between. CDR1 and CDR2 from the germline V gene are MNHEY and SMNVEV (reference sequence). The length of the CDR3 is 14 residues. The CDR3 reads CASSSGRLQETQYF. The CDR3 bases are TGTGCCAGCAGTTCGGGACGGCTCCAAGAGACCCAGTACTTC.

This clonotype was seen a few times. The chain employs TRBV27 and TRBJ2-5; maybe TRBD2 (5 bases). This CDR3 comprises 14 residues. Germline assignment: CDR1 MNHEY and CDR2 SMNVEV (reference sequence). V was trimmed by 4 bases and J by 5 bases, leaving 14 bases between them. CDR3 sequence reads: CASSSSLGEETQYF. Written as DNA, the CDR3 is TGTGCCAGCAGTTCCTCCCTTGGGGAGGAGACCCAGTACTTC.

This clonotype showed up many times. CDR3 in amino acids: CASSYRGGGYEQYF. In DNA, the CDR3 is TGTGCCAGCAGCTACAGGGGAGGGGGCTACGAGCAGTACTTC. The rearrangement links TRBV7-2 to TRBJ2-7; either TRBD1 or TRBD2 may supply D (7 bases each). V gave up 4 bases and J gave up 3 bases, with 13 bases separating them. The germline V gene has CDR1 SGHTA and CDR2 FQGNSA. This CDR3 has 14 residues.

This clonotype came up a few times. The chain combines TRBV27 with TRBJ1-1; TRBD1 is a possible D gene (6 bases). V was cut by 1 base and J by 1 base, with 7 bases left in between. The CDR3 spans 14 residues. Germline CDR1 is MNHEY and CDR2 is SMNVEV (reference sequence). Here the CDR3 DNA reads TGTGCCAGCAGTTTATTGGGGGCGAACACTGAAGCTTTCTTT. This codes for CASSLLGANTEAFF.

This clonotype was seen at least ten times. The chain recombines TRBV19 with TRBJ1-4; no clear D gene. Germline CDR1 LNHDA, CDR2 SQIVND (reference sequence). The CDR3 extends over 13 amino acids. Trimming pared 11 bases from V and 6 bases from J, leaving 16 bases between. CDR3 in DNA: TGTGCCGCGAGGGCATCCGGGGATGAAAAACTGTTTTTT. Protein: CAARASGDEKLFF.

This clonotype was detected ten times or more. The chain couples TRBV5-1 to TRBJ2-3; TRBD2 matches at 15 bases. CDR1 is SGHRS, CDR2 YFSETQ, per germline. The CDR3 spans 19 residues. V lost 3 bases and J lost 0; bases outside the gene matches: 8. In DNA, the CDR3 is TGCGCCAGCAGCTACCGGACTAGCGGGGGGGTCGGTAGCACAGATACGCAGTATTTT. Its translation is CASSYRTSGGVGSTDTQYF. Variable domain in full (rest from reference TRBV5-1 and TRBJ2-3): KAGVTQTPRYLIKTRGQQVTLSCSPISGHRSVSWYQQTPGQGLQFLFEYFSETQRNKGNFPGRFSGRQFSNSRSEMNVSTLELGDSALYLCASSYRTSGGVGSTDTQYFGPGTRLTVL.

In its sample, this clonotype was seen a few times. The chain links TRBV7-2 to TRBJ2-7, with D possibly being TRBD2 (5 bases). In germline, CDR1 is SGHTA, CDR2 FQGNSA. V lost 1 base and J 0 bases, leaving 10 bases between the germline ends. This CDR3 is built from 15 residues. In DNA form, the CDR3 reads TGTGCCAGCAGCTTAGGACTAATGCCCTCCTACGAGCAGTACTTC. It specifies CASSLGLMPSYEQYF.

In its sample, this clonotype was seen many times. The V and J genes are TRBV6-2 or TRBV6-3 and TRBJ2-2, with TRBD2 as a possible D gene (6 bases). This CDR3 region has 14 residues. Between the trimmed V and J ends, which lost 5 bases and 3 bases, there was a span of 10 bases. CDR1 and CDR2 from the germline V gene are MNHEY and SVGEGT. The CDR3 loop reads CASSRLAYTGELFF. In nucleotides, the CDR3 is TGTGCCAGCAGTCGTCTAGCGTACACCGGGGAGCTGTTTTTT.

This clonotype was recorded many times. The J gene is TRBJ2-5, the V gene TRBV12-3 or TRBV12-4, with D tentatively TRBD2 (5 bases). This CDR3 comprises 13 residues. With 3 bases removed from V and 3 bases from J, the gap between germline ends came to 8 bases. CDR3 DNA sequence: TGTGCCAGCAGTTTTTCCGGGAAAGAGACCCAGTACTTC. Encoded protein: CASSFSGKETQYF.

This clonotype has just a few counts. The rearrangement uses TRBV7-2 and TRBJ2-1, with TRBD2 as a possible D gene (6 bases). The CDR3 totals 15 residues. Per the germline V gene, CDR1 is SGHTA and CDR2 is FQGNSA. V was clipped by 6 bases and J by 6 bases, with 18 bases between them. As DNA, the CDR3 is TGTGCCAGCAGTCCCGGGACTGCCCAATCCAATGAGCAGTTCTTC. It yields the protein CASSPGTAQSNEQFF.

This clonotype was observed at least ten times. The chain carries TRBV20-1 and TRBJ2-3; D is unclear. V was trimmed by 3 bases and J by 2 bases, leaving 9 bases between them. The CDR3 sequence is 13 residues long. In germline, CDR1 is DFQATT, CDR2 SNEGSKA (reference sequence). CDR3 in amino acids: CSASGPFTDTQYF. The CDR3, as DNA: TGCAGTGCTAGCGGTCCCTTCACAGATACGCAGTATTTT.

The rearrangement uses TRBV7-3 and TRBJ1-1; D is ambiguous. V gave up 5 bases and J gave up 3 bases, with 16 bases separating them. The CDR3 has 15 residues. CDR1 is SGHTA and CDR2 is FQGTGA in the germline V gene. CDR3 sequence: CASSPRMRVDTEAFF. The DNA for the CDR3 is TGTGCCAGCAGCCCTCGAATGAGGGTAGACACTGAAGCTTTCTTT.

This clonotype was observed at least ten times. The chain has TRBV20-1 and TRBJ2-7; TRBD1 agrees at 8 bases. This CDR3 is 12 amino acids long. Per the germline V gene, CDR1 is DFQATT and CDR2 is SNEGSKA (reference sequence). The CDR3 nucleotides are TGCAGCCTCGGGACAGGCTCCTACGAGCAGTACTTC. Translated, it gives CSLGTGSYEQYF.

This clonotype has a count of ten or more. The CDR3 DNA is TGTGCCTGGAGTGTCGCTAGCGGGATTTACAATGAGCAGTTCTTC. Amino acids: CAWSVASGIYNEQFF. The chain employs TRBV30 and TRBJ2-1; 9 nucleotides agree with TRBD2. With V trimmed by 0 bases and J by 4 bases, 4 bases remained unmatched. The CDR3 extends over 15 amino acids. Germline V CDR1 and CDR2: GTSNPN, SVGIG (reference sequence).

This clonotype was seen more than once but under ten times. The J gene is TRBJ2-3, the V gene TRBV7-6; 11 nucleotides agree with TRBD2. V shed 5 bases and J 4 bases; nucleotides not matched to a gene: 5. Germline CDR1 SGHVS, CDR2 FNYEAQ. The CDR3 covers 15 residues. CDR3 amino acids: CASSLSGGAADTQYF. The CDR3 nucleotides are TGTGCCAGCAGCCTTAGCGGGGGGGCCGCAGATACGCAGTATTTT.

This clonotype was seen only a few times. The chain links TRBV7-2 to TRBJ2-7; 7 bases map to TRBD2. Germline assignment: CDR1 SGHTA and CDR2 FQGNSA. The CDR3 length is 14 residues. Trimming removed 1 base from V and 0 bases from J; junction bases left unmatched: 0. The CDR3 here is CASSLERDSYEQYF. In DNA, the CDR3 is TGTGCCAGCAGCTTAGAGCGGGACTCCTACGAGCAGTACTTC.

In this sample, this clonotype turned up many times. This sequence joins TRBV20-1 and TRBJ2-3; the match to TRBD2 covers 11 bases. Germline V lookup: CDR1 DFQATT, CDR2 SNEGSKA (reference sequence). The length of the CDR3 is 16 residues. Germline trimming cut 5 bases from V and 4 bases from J; bases unmatched to any gene: 11. CDR3 bases: TGCAGTGCTGAGCCCTCTAGCGGGGGGCCCCCAGATACGCAGTATTTT. Its protein is CSAEPSSGGPPDTQYF.

This clonotype was detected ten times or more. The CDR3 DNA reads TGCAGTGCTCCTAAGACCGCTACCTCTGGGGCCAACGTCCTGACTTTC. It translates to CSAPKTATSGANVLTF. V gene TRBV20-1 combines with J gene TRBJ2-6; D ambiguous. The V end was cut by 5 bases, the J end by 0 bases, with 14 bases between. CDR3 length: 16 residues. In germline, CDR1 is DFQATT, CDR2 SNEGSKA (reference sequence).

This clonotype was recorded at least ten times. The chain recombines TRBV5-1 with TRBJ2-2; D not certain. V was pared by 1 base and J by 6 bases, with 4 bases between. The CDR3 is 12 residues long. The V gene's germline CDR1 is SGHRS and CDR2 YFSETQ. CDR3 loop: CASSLTSGELFF. The DNA for the CDR3 is TGCGCCAGCAGCTTGACCTCCGGGGAGCTGTTTTTT.

This chain links TRBV30 with TRBJ2-1; TRBD1 might be the D (5 bases). V lost 0 bases and J 3 bases, leaving 15 bases between the germline ends. The CDR3 runs to 16 residues. Germline V gene sequence: CDR1 GTSNPN, CDR2 SVGIG (reference sequence). CDR3 region: CAWSVLETASYNEQFF. The CDR3 region has the DNA TGTGCCTGGAGTGTACTGGAGACAGCGAGCTACAATGAGCAGTTCTTC.

V gene TRBV19 combines with J gene TRBJ1-5; no firm D call. The V gene lost 7 bases and the J gene lost 4 bases, with 17 bases spanning the gap. Germline CDR1 is LNHDA and CDR2 is SQIVND (reference sequence). The CDR3 has 15 amino acids. The CDR3 region is CASTTATRGNQPQHF. The CDR3 region has the DNA TGTGCCAGTACTACCGCGACCAGAGGGAATCAGCCCCAGCATTTT.

This clonotype was counted at least ten times. This chain links TRBV3-1 with TRBJ1-1; D remains ambiguous. Per germline, CDR1 LGHDT and CDR2 YNNKEL (reference sequence). CDR3 length: 13 amino acids. V was shortened by 4 bases and J by 1 base, with 7 bases between the two germline ends. The CDR3 DNA follows: TGTGCCAGCAGCCTCGCCGCGAACACTGAAGCTTTCTTT. Translated: CASSLAANTEAFF. Full variable domain (missing parts from reference TRBV3-1 and TRBJ1-1): DTAVSQTPKYLVTQMGNDKSIKCEQNLGHDTMYWYKQDSKKFLKIMFSYNNKELIINETVPNRFSPKSPDKAHLNLHINSLELGDSAVYFCASSLAANTEAFFGQGTRLTVV.

V is TRBV29-1 and J is TRBJ2-1, with 9 bases that match TRBD1. V lost 7 bases, J lost 12 bases, and 7 bases stayed unmatched. The germline gives CDR1 SQVTM, CDR2 ANQGSEA. The CDR3 totals 11 residues. This chain's CDR3 is CSAETGGRQFF. The CDR3 nucleotides read TGCAGCGCTGAGACAGGGGGTCGGCAGTTCTTC.

The V call is TRBV30, the J call TRBJ1-1; D might be TRBD1 (5 bases). The CDR3 is 13 residues long. Between the trimmed V and J ends, which lost 3 bases and 10 bases, there was a span of 18 bases. Germline CDR1 is GTSNPN and CDR2 is SVGIG (reference sequence). CDR3 sequence (DNA): TGTGCCTGGAGGGGGCAGAGCCGGGTGATAGCTTTCTTT. Residues: CAWRGQSRVIAFF.

The chain couples TRBV3-1 to TRBJ2-1, with 7 nucleotides matching TRBD2. J was trimmed by 7 bases and V by 0 bases; bases with no gene match: 9. Germline V CDR1 and CDR2: LGHDT, YNNKEL (reference sequence). The CDR3 length is 16 residues. CDR3 DNA: TGTGCCAGCAGCCAAGATCAGCGGGGCACTAGGAATGAGCAGTTCTTC. Its protein product is CASSQDQRGTRNEQFF.

This clonotype was observed at least ten times. The chain carries TRBV27 and TRBJ2-7, with D tentatively TRBD1 (6 bases). The germline V gene has CDR1 MNHEY and CDR2 SMNVEV (reference sequence). V was cut by 5 bases and J by 6 bases, with 17 bases left in between. The CDR3 consists of 14 residues. CDR3 in DNA: TGTGCCAGCAGTAGAACAGGGTATTTGGGCGAGCAGTACTTC. It translates to CASSRTGYLGEQYF.